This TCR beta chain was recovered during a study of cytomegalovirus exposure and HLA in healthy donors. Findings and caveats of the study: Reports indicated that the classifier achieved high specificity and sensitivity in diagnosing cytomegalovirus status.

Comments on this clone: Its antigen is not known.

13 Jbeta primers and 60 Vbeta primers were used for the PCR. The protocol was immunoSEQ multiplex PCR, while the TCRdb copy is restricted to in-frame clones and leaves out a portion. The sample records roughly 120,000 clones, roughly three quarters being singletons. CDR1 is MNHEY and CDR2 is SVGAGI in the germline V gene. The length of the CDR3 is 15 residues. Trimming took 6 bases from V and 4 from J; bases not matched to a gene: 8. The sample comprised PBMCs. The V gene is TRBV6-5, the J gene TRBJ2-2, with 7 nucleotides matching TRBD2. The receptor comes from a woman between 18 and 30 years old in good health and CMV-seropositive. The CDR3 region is CASRGGRLVTGELFF. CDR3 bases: TGTGCCAGCAGGGGGGGGAGGTTGGTCACCGGGGAGCTGTTTTTT.